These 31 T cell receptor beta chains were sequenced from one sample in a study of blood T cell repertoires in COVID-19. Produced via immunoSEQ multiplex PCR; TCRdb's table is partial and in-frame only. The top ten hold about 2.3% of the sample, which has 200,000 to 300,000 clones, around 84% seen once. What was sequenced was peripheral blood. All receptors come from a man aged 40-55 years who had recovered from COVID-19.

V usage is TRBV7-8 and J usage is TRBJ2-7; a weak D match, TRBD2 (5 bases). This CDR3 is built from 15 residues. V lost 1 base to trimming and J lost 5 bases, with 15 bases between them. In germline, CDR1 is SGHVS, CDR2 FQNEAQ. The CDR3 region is CASSLVSGSIHEQYF. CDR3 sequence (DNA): TGTGCCAGCAGCTTAGTATCGGGGAGTATCCACGAGCAGTACTTC.

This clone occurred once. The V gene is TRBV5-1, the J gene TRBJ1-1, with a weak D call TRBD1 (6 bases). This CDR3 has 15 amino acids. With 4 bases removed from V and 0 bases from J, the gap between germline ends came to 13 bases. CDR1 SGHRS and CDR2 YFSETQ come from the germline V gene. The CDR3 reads CASSPRTVMNTEAFF. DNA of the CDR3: TGCGCCAGCAGCCCAAGGACAGTTATGAACACTGAAGCTTTCTTT.

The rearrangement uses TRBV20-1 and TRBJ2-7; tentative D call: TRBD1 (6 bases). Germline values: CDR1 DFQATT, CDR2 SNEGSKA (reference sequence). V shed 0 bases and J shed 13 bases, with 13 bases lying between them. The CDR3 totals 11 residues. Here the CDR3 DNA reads TGCAGTGCTAGAGAGGCGCAGGGGCAATACTTC. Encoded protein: CSAREAQGQYF.

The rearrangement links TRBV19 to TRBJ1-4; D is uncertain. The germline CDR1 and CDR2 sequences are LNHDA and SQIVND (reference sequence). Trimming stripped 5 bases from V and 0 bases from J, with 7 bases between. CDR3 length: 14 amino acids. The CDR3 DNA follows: TGTGCCAGTAGTGCGACAACAACTAATGAAAAACTGTTTTTT. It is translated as CASSATTTNEKLFF. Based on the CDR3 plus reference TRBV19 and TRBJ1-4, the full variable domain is DGGITQSPKYLFRKEGQNVTLSCEQNLNHDAMYWYRQDPGQGLRLIYYSQIVNDFQKGDIAEGYSVSREKKESFPLTVTSAQKNPTAFYLCASSATTTNEKLFFGSGTQLSVL.

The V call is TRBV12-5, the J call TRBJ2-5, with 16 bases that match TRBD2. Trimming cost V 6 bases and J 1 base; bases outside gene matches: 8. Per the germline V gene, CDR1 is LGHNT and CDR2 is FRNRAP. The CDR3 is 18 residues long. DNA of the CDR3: TGTGCTAGTGGCCCGGGACTAGCGGGGGGGGCATTCCAAGAGACCCAGTACTTC. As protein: CASGPGLAGGAFQETQYF.

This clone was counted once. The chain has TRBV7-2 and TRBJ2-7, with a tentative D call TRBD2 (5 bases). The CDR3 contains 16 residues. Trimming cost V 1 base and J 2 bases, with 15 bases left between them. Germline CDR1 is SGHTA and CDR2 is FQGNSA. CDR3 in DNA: TGTGCCAGCAGCTTAGATTCGGCGGGCATAACCTACGAGCAGTACTTC. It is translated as CASSLDSAGITYEQYF. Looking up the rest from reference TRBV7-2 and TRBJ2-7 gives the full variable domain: GAGVSQSPSNKVTEKGKDVELRCDPISGHTALYWYRQSLGQGLEFLIYFQGNSAPDKSGLPSDRFSAERTGGSVSTLTIQRTQQEDSAVYLCASSLDSAGITYEQYFGPGTRLTVT.

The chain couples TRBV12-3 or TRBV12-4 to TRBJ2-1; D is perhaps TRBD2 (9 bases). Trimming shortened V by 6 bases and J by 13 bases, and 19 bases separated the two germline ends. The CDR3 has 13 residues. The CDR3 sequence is CASSKASGTGQFF. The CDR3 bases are TGTGCCAGCAGCAAAGCTAGCGGGACAGGTCAGTTCTTC.

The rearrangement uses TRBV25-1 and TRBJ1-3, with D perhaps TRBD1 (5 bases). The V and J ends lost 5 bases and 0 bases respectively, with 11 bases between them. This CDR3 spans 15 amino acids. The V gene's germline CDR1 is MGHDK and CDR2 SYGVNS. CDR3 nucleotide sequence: TGTGCCAGCAGTCTCCGGGGGGGCTCTGGAAACACCATATATTTT. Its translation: CASSLRGGSGNTIYF.

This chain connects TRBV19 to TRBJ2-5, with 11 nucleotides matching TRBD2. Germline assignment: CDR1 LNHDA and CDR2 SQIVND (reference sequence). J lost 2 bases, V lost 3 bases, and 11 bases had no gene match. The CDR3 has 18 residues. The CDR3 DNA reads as TGTGCCAGTAGTATCGCCGGGACTAGCGGAGGCGGGCAAGAGACCCAGTACTTC. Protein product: CASSIAGTSGGGQETQYF.

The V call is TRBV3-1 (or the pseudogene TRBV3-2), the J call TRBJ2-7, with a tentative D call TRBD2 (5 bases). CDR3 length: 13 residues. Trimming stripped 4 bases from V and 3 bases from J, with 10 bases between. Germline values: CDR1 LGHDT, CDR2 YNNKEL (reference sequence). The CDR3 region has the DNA TGTGCCAGCAGCCCCGGACTCATCTACGAGCAGTACTTC. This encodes CASSPGLIYEQYF.

The chain's CDR3 is CSVSGGDSSYNEQFF. CDR3 sequence (DNA): TGCAGCGTCTCCGGAGGGGACAGCTCCTACAATGAGCAGTTCTTC. The rearrangement joins TRBV29-1 to TRBJ2-1; maybe TRBD1 (7 bases). The CDR3 has 15 residues. The V gene lost 6 bases and the J gene lost 0 bases, with 15 bases spanning the gap. Per germline, CDR1 SQVTM and CDR2 ANQGSEA.

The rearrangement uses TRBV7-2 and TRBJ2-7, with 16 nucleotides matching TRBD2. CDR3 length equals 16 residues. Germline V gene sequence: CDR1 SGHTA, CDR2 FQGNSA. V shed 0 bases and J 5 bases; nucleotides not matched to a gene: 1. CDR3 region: CASSLAGTSGRDEQYF. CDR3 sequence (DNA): TGTGCCAGCAGCTTAGCCGGGACTAGCGGGAGGGACGAGCAGTACTTC.

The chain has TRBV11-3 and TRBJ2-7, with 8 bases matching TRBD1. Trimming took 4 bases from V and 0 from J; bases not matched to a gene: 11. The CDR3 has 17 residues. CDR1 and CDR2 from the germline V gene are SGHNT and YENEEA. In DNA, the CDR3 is TGTGCCAGCAGCTCAAGAGGGGCGACAGGGGACTCCTACGAGCAGTACTTC. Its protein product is CASSSRGATGDSYEQYF.

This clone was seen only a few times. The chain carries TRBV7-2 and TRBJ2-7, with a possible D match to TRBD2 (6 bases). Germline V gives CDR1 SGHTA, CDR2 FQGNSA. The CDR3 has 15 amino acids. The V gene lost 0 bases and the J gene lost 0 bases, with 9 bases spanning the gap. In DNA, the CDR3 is TGTGCCAGCAGCTTAGCGGGGACTCTCTCCTACGAGCAGTACTTC. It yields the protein CASSLAGTLSYEQYF.

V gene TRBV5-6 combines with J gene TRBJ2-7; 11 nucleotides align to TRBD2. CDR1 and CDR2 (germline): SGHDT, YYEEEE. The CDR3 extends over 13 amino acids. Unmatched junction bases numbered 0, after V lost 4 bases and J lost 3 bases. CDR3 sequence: CASSGLAGYEQYF. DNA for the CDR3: TGTGCCAGCAGCGGACTAGCGGGCTACGAGCAGTACTTC. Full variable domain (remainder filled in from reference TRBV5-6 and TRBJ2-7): DAGVTQSPTHLIKTRGQQVTLRCSPKSGHDTVSWYQQALGQGPQFIFQYYEEEERQRGNFPDRFSGHQFPNYSSELNVNALLLGDSALYLCASSGLAGYEQYFGPGTRLTVT.

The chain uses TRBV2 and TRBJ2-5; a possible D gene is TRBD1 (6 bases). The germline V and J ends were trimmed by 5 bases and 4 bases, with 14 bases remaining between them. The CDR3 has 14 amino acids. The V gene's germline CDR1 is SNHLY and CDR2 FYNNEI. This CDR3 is CASSPGRGRETQYF. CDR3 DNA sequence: TGTGCCAGCAGTCCCGGCAGGGGCCGAGAGACCCAGTACTTC.

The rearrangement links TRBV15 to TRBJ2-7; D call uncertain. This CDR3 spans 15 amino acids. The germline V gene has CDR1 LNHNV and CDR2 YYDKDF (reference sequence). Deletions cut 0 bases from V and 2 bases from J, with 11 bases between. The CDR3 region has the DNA TGTGCCACCAGCAGAGAATTAGGCGGTGCCTACGAGCAGTACTTC. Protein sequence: CATSRELGGAYEQYF.

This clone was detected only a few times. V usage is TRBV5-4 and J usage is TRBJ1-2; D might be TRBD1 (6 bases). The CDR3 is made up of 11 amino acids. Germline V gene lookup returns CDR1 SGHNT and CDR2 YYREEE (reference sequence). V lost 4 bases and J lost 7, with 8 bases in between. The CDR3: CASSAGVGYTF. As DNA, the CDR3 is TGTGCCAGCAGCGCAGGGGTTGGCTACACCTTC.

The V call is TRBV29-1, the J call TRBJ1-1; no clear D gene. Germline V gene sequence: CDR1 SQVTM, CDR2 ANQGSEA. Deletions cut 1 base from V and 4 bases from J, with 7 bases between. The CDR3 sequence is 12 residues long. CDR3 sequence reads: CSVEGRGTEAFF. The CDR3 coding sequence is TGCAGCGTTGAAGGGCGGGGCACTGAAGCTTTCTTT. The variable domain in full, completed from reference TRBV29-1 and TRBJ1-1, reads SAVISQKPSRDICQRGTSLTIQCQVDSQVTMMFWYRQQPGQSLTLIATANQGSEATYESGFVIDKFPISRPNLTFSTLTVSNMSPEDSSIYLCSVEGRGTEAFFGQGTRLTVV.

The CDR3 loop reads CASSPGQGNEQFF. For the CDR3, the DNA is TGTGCCAGCAGCCCCGGACAGGGAAATGAGCAGTTCTTC. The chain uses TRBV7-9 and TRBJ2-1; 8 bases fit TRBD1. The ends lost 5 bases at V and 7 bases at J; junction bases unmatched: 4. This CDR3 has 13 amino acids. Germline V gene data show CDR1 as SEHNR and CDR2 as FQNEAQ (reference sequence).

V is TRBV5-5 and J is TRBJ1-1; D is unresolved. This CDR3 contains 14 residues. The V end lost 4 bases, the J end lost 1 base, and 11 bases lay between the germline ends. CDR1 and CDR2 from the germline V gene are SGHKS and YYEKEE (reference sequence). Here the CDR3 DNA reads TGTGCCAGCAGCCCCTCGGACTGGAACACTGAAGCTTTCTTT. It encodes CASSPSDWNTEAFF.

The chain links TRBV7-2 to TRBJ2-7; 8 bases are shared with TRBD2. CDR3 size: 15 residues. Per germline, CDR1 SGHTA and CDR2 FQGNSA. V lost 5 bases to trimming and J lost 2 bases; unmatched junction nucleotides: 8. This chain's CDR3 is CASSLSAGVAYEQYF. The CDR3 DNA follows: TGTGCCAGCAGCCTCTCAGCGGGGGTGGCCTACGAGCAGTACTTC.

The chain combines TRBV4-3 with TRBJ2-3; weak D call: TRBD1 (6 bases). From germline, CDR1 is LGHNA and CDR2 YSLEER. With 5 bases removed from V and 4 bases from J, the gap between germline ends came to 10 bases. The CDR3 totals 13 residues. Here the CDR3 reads CASSNRVADTQYF. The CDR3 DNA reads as TGCGCCAGCAGCAACAGGGTGGCAGATACGCAGTATTTT.

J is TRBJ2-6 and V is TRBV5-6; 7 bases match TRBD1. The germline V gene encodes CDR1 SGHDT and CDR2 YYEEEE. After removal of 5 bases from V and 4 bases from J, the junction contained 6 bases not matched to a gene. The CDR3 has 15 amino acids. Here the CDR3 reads CASSLTGAGANVLTF. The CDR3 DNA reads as TGTGCCAGCAGTCTCACAGGGGCCGGGGCCAACGTCCTGACTTTC.

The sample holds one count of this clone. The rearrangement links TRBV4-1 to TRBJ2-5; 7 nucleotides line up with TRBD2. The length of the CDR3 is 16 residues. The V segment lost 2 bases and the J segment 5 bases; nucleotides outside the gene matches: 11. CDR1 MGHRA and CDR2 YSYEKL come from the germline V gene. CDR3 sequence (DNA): TGCGCCAGCAGCCAATGGGGCGCGCGGGAGATGGAGACCCAGTACTTC. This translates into CASSQWGAREMETQYF.

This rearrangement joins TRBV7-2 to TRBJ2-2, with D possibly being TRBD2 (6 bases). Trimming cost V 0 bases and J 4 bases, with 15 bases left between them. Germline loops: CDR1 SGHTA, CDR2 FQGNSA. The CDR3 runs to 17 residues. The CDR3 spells CASSLAYAGSSTGELFF. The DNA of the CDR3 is TGTGCCAGCAGCTTAGCGTATGCGGGGTCCAGCACCGGGGAGCTGTTTTTT.

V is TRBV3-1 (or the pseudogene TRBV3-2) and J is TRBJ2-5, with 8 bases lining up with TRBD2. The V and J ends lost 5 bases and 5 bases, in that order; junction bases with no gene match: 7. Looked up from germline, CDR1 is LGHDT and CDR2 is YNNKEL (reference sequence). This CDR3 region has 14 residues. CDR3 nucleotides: TGTGCCAGCAGCTACGGGGGGGCCGAGGAGACCCAGTACTTC. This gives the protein CASSYGGAEETQYF.

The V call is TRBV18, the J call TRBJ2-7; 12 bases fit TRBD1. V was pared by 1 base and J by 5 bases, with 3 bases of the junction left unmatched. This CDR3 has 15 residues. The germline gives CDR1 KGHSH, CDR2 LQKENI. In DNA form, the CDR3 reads TGTGCCAGCTCACCACTTGGGACAGGGGGCCACGAGCAGTACTTC. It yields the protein CASSPLGTGGHEQYF.

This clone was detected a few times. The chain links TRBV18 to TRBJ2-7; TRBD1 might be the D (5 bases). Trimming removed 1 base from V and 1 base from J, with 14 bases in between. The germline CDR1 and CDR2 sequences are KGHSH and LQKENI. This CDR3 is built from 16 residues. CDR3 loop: CASSPQGGATSYEQYF. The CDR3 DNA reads TGTGCCAGCTCACCACAGGGTGGGGCCACGTCCTACGAGCAGTACTTC.

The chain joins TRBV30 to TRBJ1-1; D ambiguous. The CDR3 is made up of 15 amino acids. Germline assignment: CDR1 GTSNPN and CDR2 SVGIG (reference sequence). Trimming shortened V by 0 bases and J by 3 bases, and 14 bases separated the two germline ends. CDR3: CAWSVFSGGDTEAFF. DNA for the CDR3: TGTGCCTGGAGTGTTTTCTCCGGCGGGGACACTGAAGCTTTCTTT.

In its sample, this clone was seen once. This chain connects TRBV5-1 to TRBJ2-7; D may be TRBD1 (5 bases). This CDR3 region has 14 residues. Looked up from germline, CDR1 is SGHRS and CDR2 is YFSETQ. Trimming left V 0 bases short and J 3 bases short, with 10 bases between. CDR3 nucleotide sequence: TGCGCCAGCAGCTTGGGACAGATGGGCTACGAGCAGTACTTC. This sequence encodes CASSLGQMGYEQYF.